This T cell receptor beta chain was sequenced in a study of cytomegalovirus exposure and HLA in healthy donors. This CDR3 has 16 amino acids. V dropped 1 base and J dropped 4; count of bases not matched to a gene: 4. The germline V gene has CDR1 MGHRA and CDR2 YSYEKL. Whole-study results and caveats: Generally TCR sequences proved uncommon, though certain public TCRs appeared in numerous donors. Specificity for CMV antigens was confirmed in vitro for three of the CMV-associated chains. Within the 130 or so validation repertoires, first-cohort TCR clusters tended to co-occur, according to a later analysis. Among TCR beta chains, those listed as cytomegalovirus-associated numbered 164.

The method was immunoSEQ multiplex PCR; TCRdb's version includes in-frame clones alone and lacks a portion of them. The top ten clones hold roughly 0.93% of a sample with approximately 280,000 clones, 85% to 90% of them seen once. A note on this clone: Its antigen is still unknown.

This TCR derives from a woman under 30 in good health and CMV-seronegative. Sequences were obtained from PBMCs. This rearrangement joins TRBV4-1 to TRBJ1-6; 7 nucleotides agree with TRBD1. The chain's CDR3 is CASSQATGSYNSPLHF. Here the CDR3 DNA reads TGCGCCAGCAGCCAAGCGACAGGGAGTTATAATTCACCCCTCCACTTT.